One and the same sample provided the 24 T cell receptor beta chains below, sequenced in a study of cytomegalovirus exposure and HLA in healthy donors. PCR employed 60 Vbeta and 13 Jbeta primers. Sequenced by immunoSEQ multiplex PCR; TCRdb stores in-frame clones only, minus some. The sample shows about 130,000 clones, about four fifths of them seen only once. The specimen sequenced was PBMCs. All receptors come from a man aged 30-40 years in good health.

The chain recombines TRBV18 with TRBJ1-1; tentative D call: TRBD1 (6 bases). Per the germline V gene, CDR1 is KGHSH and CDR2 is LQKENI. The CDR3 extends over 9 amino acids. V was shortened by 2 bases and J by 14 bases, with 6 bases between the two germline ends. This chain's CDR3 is CASSPGQFF. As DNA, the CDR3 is TGTGCCAGCTCACCAGGACAGTTCTTT.

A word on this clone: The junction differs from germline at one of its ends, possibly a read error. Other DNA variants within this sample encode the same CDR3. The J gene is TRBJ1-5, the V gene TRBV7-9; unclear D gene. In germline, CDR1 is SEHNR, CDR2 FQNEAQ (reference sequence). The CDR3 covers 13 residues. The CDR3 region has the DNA TGTTCCAGCAGCTTATCGGGGAATCAGCCCCAGCATTTT. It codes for CSSSLSGNQPQHF.

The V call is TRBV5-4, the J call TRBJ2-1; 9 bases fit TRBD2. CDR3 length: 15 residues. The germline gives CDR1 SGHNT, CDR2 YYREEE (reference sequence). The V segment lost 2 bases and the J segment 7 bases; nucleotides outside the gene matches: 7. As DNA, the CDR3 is TGTGCCAGCAGCTTTAAGGGACTAGCTGATAATGAGCAGTTCTTC. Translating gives CASSFKGLADNEQFF.

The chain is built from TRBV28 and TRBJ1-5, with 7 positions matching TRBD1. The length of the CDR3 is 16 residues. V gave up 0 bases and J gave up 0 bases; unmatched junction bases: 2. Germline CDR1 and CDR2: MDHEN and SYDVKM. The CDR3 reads CASSLWQGVSNQPQHF. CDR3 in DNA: TGTGCCAGCAGTTTATGGCAGGGGGTTAGCAATCAGCCCCAGCATTTT.

Here the CDR3 DNA reads TGTGCCAGCAGGGGGACAGGGGTGAATTCACCCCTCCACTTT. Translation: CASRGTGVNSPLHF. This rearrangement joins TRBV7-8 to TRBJ1-6; 10 nucleotides agree with TRBD1. The CDR3 consists of 14 residues. Germline V gene lookup returns CDR1 SGHVS and CDR2 FQNEAQ. V lost 6 bases and J lost 7; bases outside the gene matches: 3.

The DNA of the CDR3 is TGCGCCAGCAGCCAATCTCTAGCGGGAGCGGTCAATGAGCAGTTCTTC. Protein: CASSQSLAGAVNEQFF. This rearrangement joins TRBV4-3 to TRBJ2-1, with 10 positions matching TRBD2. Losses at the gene ends were 2 bases for V and 6 bases for J; bases not matched to a gene: 7. The CDR3 sequence is 16 residues long. CDR1 and CDR2 from the germline V gene are LGHNA and YSLEER.

CDR3 loop: CASSLLEESYEQYF. CDR3 in DNA: TGTGCCAGCTCACTGCTCGAGGAATCCTACGAGCAGTACTTC. This chain joins TRBV18 and TRBJ2-7; D is uncertain. This CDR3 has 14 amino acids. The V gene lost 4 bases and the J gene lost 1 base, with 11 bases spanning the gap. Per the germline V gene, CDR1 is KGHSH and CDR2 is LQKENI.

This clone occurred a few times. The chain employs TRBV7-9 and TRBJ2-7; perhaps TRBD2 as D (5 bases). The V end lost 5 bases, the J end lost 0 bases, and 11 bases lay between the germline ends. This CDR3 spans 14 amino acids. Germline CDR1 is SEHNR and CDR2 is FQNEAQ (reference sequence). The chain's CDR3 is CASSASGSSYEQYF. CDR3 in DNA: TGTGCCAGCAGCGCATCGGGGAGCTCCTACGAGCAGTACTTC. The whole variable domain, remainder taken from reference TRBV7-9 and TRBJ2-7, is DTGVSQNPRHKITKRGQNVTFRCDPISEHNRLYWYRQTLGQGPEFLTYFQNEAQLEKSRLLSDRFSAERPKGSFSTLEIQRTEQGDSAMYLCASSASGSSYEQYFGPGTRLTVT.

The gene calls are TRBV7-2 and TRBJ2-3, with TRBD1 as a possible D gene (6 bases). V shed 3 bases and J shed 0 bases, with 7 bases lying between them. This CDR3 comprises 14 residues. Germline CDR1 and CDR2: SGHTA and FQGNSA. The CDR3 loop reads CASSFGQSTDTQYF. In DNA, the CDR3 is TGTGCCAGCAGCTTCGGACAGAGCACAGATACGCAGTATTTT.

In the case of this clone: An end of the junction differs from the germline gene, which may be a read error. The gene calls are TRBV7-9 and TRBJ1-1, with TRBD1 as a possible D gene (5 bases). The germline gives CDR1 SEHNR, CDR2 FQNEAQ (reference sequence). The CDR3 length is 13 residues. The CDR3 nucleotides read TGTTCCAGCAGCACAAGACAGCGCACAGAAGCTTTCTTT. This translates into CSSSTRQRTEAFF.

CDR3 sequence (DNA): TGTGCCAGCAGTCCCTCGGGGACAGCCTCCCCTTCACCGTTCTTC. It is translated as CASSPSGTASPSPFF. The chain combines TRBV28 with TRBJ2-1, with 7 bases that match TRBD1. This CDR3 comprises 15 residues. V was pared by 5 bases and J by 15 bases, with 19 bases of the junction left unmatched. Germline V gene lookup returns CDR1 MDHEN and CDR2 SYDVKM. The variable domain in full, with the rest retrieved from reference TRBV28 and TRBJ2-1, is DVKVTQSSRYLVKRTGEKVFLECVQDMDHENMFWYRQDPGLGLRLIYFSYDVKMKEKGDIPEGYSVSREKKERFSLILESASTNQTSMYLCASSPSGTASPSPFFGPGTRLTVL.

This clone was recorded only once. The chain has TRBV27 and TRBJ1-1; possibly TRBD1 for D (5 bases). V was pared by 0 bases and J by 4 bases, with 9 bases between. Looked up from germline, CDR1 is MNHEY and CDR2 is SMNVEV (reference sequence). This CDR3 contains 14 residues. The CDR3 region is CASSLSRGSTEAFF. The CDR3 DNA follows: TGTGCCAGCAGTTTATCCCGGGGGAGCACTGAAGCTTTCTTT.

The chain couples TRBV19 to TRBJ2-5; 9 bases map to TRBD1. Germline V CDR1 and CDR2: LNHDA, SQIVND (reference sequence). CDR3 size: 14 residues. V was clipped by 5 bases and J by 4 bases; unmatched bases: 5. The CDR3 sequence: CASSPGQGGETQYF. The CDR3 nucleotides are TGTGCCAGTAGTCCGGGACAGGGAGGAGAGACCCAGTACTTC.

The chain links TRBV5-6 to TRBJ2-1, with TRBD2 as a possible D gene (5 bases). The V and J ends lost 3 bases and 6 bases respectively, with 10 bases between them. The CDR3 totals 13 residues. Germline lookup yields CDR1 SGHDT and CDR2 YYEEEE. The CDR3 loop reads CASSSGLPNEQFF. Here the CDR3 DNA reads TGTGCCAGCAGCTCCGGACTTCCCAATGAGCAGTTCTTC. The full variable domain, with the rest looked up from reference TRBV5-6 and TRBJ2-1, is DAGVTQSPTHLIKTRGQQVTLRCSPKSGHDTVSWYQQALGQGPQFIFQYYEEEERQRGNFPDRFSGHQFPNYSSELNVNALLLGDSALYLCASSSGLPNEQFFGPGTRLTVL.

CDR3 nucleotide sequence: TGTGCCAGTAGCGGACAGAGATTAAACTATGGCTACACCTTC. The encoded protein is CASSGQRLNYGYTF. The V gene is TRBV19, the J gene TRBJ1-2; possible D gene TRBD1, 6 bases. Germline V gene data show CDR1 as LNHDA and CDR2 as SQIVND (reference sequence). The length of the CDR3 is 14 residues. V was shortened by 6 bases and J by 2 bases, with 13 bases between the two germline ends.

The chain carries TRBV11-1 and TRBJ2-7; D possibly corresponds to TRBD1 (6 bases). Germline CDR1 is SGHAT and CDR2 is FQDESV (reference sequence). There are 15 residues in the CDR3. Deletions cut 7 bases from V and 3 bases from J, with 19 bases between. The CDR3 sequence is CASTHGEGVNYEQYF. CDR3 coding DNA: TGTGCCAGCACCCATGGAGAGGGGGTTAACTACGAGCAGTACTTC.

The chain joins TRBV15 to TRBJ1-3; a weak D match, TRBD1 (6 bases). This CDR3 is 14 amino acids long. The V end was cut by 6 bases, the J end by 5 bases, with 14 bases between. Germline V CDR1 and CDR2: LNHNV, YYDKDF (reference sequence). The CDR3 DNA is TGTGCCACCAGGAGGTCAGGGGAGAGAAACACCATATATTTT. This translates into CATRRSGERNTIYF.

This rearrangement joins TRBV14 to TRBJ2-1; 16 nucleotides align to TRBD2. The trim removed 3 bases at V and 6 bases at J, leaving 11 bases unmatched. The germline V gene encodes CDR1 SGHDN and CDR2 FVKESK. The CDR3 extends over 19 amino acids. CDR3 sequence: CASSHTPGLAGGSLNEQFF. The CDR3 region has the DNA TGTGCCAGCAGCCACACACCGGGACTAGCGGGAGGGTCCCTCAATGAGCAGTTCTTC.

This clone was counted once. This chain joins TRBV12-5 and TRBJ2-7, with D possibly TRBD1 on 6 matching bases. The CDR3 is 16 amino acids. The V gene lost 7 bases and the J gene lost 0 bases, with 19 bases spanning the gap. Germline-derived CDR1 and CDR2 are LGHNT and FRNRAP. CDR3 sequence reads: CASALTGPLSSYEQYF. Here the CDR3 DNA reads TGTGCTAGTGCCCTGACAGGCCCACTTAGCTCCTACGAGCAGTACTTC.

The CDR3 is CASREEVSGSPLHF. The CDR3 coding sequence is TGTGCCAGCAGGGAGGAGGTCTCTGGTTCACCCCTCCACTTT. The V and J genes are TRBV6-6 and TRBJ1-6; D call uncertain. Trimming took off 6 bases at V and 9 bases at J, with 15 bases between the two ends. Germline CDR1 and CDR2: MNHNY and SVGAGI (reference sequence). The CDR3 has 14 residues.

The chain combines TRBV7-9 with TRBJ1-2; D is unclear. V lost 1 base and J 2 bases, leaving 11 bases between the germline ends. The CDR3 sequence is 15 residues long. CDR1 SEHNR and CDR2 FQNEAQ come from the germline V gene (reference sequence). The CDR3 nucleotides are TGTGCCAGCAGCTTAGGCCGGAGTAGGAACTATGGCTACACCTTC. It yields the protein CASSLGRSRNYGYTF.

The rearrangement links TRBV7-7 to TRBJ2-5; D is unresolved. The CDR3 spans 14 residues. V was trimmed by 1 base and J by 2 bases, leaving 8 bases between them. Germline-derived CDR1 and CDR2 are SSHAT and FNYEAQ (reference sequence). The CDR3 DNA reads TGTGCCAGCAGCTTAGGGGCCCTTCAAGAGACCCAGTACTTC. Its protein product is CASSLGALQETQYF.

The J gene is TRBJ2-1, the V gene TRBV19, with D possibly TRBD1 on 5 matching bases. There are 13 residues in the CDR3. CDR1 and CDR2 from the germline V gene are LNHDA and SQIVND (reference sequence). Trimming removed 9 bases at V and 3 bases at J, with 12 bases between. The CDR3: CASNTGFYNEQFF. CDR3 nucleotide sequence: TGTGCCAGCAATACAGGCTTCTACAATGAGCAGTTCTTC.

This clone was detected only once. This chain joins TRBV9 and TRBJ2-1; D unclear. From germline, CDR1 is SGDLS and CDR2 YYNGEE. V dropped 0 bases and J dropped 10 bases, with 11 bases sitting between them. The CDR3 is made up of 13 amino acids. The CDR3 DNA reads TGTGCCAGCAGCGTAGGAGGCAGCCGGGAGCAGTTCTTC. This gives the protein CASSVGGSREQFF.